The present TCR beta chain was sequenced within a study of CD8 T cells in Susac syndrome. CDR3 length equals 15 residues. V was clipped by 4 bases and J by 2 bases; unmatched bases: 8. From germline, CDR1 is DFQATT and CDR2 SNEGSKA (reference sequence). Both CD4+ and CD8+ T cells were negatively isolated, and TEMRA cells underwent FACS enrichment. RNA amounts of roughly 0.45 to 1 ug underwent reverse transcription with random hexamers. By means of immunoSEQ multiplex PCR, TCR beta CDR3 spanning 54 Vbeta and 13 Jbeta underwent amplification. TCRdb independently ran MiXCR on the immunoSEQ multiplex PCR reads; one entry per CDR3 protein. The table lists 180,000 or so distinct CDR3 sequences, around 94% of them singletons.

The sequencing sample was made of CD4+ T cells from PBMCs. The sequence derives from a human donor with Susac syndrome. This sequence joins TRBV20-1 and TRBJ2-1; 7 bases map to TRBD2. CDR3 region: CSATRTRGAYNEQFF. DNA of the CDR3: TGCAGTGCTACCAGGACTAGAGGGGCCTACAATGAGCAGTTCTTC.